This TCR beta chain was recovered during a study of blood T cell repertoires in COVID-19. Sequencing was performed with immunoSEQ multiplex PCR; in TCRdb, only in-frame clones are kept and a portion is missing. Here the sample spans about 97,000 clones, around 92% being singletons. This CDR3 comprises 16 residues. Trimming removed 2 bases at V and 3 bases at J, with 16 bases between. CDR1 and CDR2 from the germline V gene are SNHLY and FYNNEI. The V and J genes are TRBV2 and TRBJ1-2, with a weak D call TRBD1 (6 bases). Specimen: peripheral blood. The source is a man younger than 35 with acute or convalescent COVID-19. The CDR3 sequence is CASSEIGGGRDYGYTF. DNA of the CDR3: TGTGCCAGCAGTGAAATCGGCGGGGGGCGAGACTATGGCTACACCTTC.